The following is a T cell receptor (beta chain) sequence with its context. cDNA came from roughly 0.53 to 1 ug RNA primed by random hexamers. In TCRdb, the immunoSEQ multiplex PCR reads were re-called with MiXCR into one record per CDR3 protein. The sample yields 100,000 to 150,000 distinct CDR3 sequences, more than 90% seen once. This entry belongs to a study of CD8 T cells in Susac syndrome. The CDR3 is 12 residues long. V lost 5 bases, J lost 2 bases, and 6 bases lay in between. Germline CDR1 is LNHNV and CDR2 is YYDKDF (reference sequence). The V call is TRBV15, the J call TRBJ1-2; D is ambiguous. The source of this sequence is a human donor in good health. Sequencing input: CD4+ T cells from PBMCs. CDR3 sequence reads: CATSGENYGYTF. The CDR3, as DNA: TGTGCCACCAGCGGGGAAAACTATGGCTACACCTTC.